What follows is one TCR beta chain and its context. This entry belongs to a study of shared clonotypes between healthy human individuals. Among the donors, all were Caucasian adults who lived in Nashville, Tennessee. The germline V gene has CDR1 GTSNPN and CDR2 SVGIG (reference sequence). The length of the CDR3 is 12 residues. Using ten immunoSEQ deep assay plates, investigators sequenced unsorted PBMC DNA. Profiling relied on immunoSEQ multiplex PCR, and the TCRdb table lists in-frame clones only, not all of them. There are nearly 500,000 clones in the sample; over 60% occur only once, and over 10% lies in the top ten.

V usage is TRBV30 and J usage is TRBJ2-5; 9 bases line up with TRBD2. The J call may be faulty, since TRBJ2-7 better matches the DNA end. The TCR was taken from a woman aged 40-49 years in good health. Some clones in this sample may be carry-over from other donors' samples. Specimen: PBMCs. The CDR3: CACRLAAYEQYF. CDR3 DNA: TGTGCCTGCAGACTAGCGGCCTACGAGCAGTACTTC.